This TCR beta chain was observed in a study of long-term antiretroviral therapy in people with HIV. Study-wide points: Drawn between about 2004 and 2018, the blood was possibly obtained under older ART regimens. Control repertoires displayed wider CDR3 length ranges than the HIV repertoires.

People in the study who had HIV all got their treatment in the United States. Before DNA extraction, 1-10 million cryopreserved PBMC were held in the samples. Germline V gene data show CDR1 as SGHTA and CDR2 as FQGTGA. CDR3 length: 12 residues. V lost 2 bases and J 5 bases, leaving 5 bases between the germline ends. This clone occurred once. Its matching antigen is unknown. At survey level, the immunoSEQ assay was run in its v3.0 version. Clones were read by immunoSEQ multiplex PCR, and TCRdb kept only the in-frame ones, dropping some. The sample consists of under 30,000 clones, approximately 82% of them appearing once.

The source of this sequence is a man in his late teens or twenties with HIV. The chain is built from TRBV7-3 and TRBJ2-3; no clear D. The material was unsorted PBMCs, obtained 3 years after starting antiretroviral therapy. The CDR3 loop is CASSLVGDTQYF. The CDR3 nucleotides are TGTGCCAGCAGCTTAGTGGGAGATACGCAGTATTTT.